The source of this TCR beta chain is a study of T cell changes during pregnancy in multiple sclerosis. CDR1 is SGHTA and CDR2 is FQGTGA in the germline V gene. With 0 bases clipped from V and 2 bases from J, the junction kept 4 bases outside the gene matches. CDR3 size: 16 residues. The repertoire was sequenced with immunoSEQ multiplex PCR; TCRdb's copy has only in-frame clones and lacks some. Of about 98,000 clones in the sample, roughly 94% were seen once. This sequence joins TRBV7-3 and TRBJ2-3; 8 bases fit TRBD2. The receptor's source is a female donor in good health, enrolled as a control in a pregnancy study. Specimen: peripheral blood, collected after pregnancy. The CDR3 region has the DNA TGTGCCAGCAGCTTAACTGCGGGGGGACCCACAGATACGCAGTATTTT. Amino acids: CASSLTAGGPTDTQYF. The full variable domain, its missing parts supplied by reference TRBV7-3 and TRBJ2-3, is GAGVSQTPSNKVTEKGKYVELRCDPISGHTALYWYRQSLGQGPEFLIYFQGTGAADDSGLPNDRFFAVRPEGSVSTLKIQRTERGDSAVYLCASSLTAGGPTDTQYFGPGTRLTVL.